Following are 17 T cell receptor beta chains from one sample sequenced in a study of T cell clonality in common variable immunodeficiency. Repertoires were generated with immunoSEQ multiplex PCR, while TCRdb's copy carries only in-frame clones and drops some. The sample has under 35,000 clones, none seen only once. The sample comprised peripheral blood mononuclear cells. The origin of the receptors is a person aged 18 to 70 in good health.

About this clone: Read data end 3 residues before the CDR3 end; the end is taken from the germline J gene. J is TRBJ1-4 and V is TRBV10-2; possible D gene TRBD1, 5 bases. CDR1 WSHSY and CDR2 SAAADI come from the germline V gene. V lost 8 bases to trimming and J lost 6 bases, with 16 bases between them. The CDR3 has 14 residues. CDR3 sequence: CASFNAGHDEKLFF. The part of the CDR3 DNA that was read is TGCGCCAGCTTCAACGCGGGGCACGATGAAAAA.

Ten or more counts support this clone. From the germline J gene comes the end of the CDR3, since the read stops 3 residues before it. The V call is TRBV20-1, the J call TRBJ1-1; 9 bases match TRBD1. CDR1 and CDR2 from the germline V gene are DFQATT and SNEGSKA (reference sequence). The CDR3 has 14 amino acids. V trimming: 2 bases; J trimming: 6 bases; junction bases outside the gene matches: 7. Here the CDR3 reads CSARTGQGNAEAFF. CDR3 DNA, as far as it was read: TGCAGTGCTAGAACGGGACAGGGTAATGCTGAA.

This clone was recorded at least ten times. The sequenced part of the CDR3 DNA is TGTGCCAGCAGCCGTGGGGGACAGGGTGGCAATGAG. It translates to CASSRGGQGGNE. The CDR3 as a whole reads CASSRGGQGGNEQFF. This chain uses TRBV11-3 with TRBJ2-1; the match to TRBD1 covers 9 bases. From the germline J gene comes the end of the CDR3, since the read stops 3 residues before it. CDR1 is SGHNT, CDR2 YENEEA, per germline. The CDR3 has 15 residues. J was trimmed by 6 bases and V by 5 bases; bases with no gene match: 8.

Many counts were recorded for this clone. The CDR3 sequence is CASRRTGEGTDTQYF. Partial CDR3 DNA: TGTGCCAGCAGGAGGACAGGGGAGGGCACAGATACG. V and J are TRBV12-3 or TRBV12-4 and TRBJ2-3; TRBD1 matches at 9 bases. The read finishes 3 residues shy of the CDR3 end, and the germline J gene is used to complete it. V was pared by 6 bases and J by 1 base, with 5 bases of the junction left unmatched. This CDR3 comprises 15 residues.

This clone occurred a few times. The read finishes 3 residues shy of the CDR3 end, and the germline J gene is used to complete it. The chain couples TRBV20-1 to TRBJ2-1, with TRBD2 identical over 15 bases. Germline CDR1 is DFQATT and CDR2 is SNEGSKA (reference sequence). The length of the CDR3 is 14 residues. The V gene end was trimmed by 5 bases and the J gene end by 9 bases; junction bases not matched to a gene: 5. The CDR3 sequence is CSAAPGLAGGEQFF. The covered CDR3 bases are TGCAGTGCTGCTCCGGGACTAGCGGGGGGTGAG.

This clone was counted between two and nine times. The read is 3 residues too short to cover the CDR3 end, so that end is filled in from the germline J gene. The V and J genes are TRBV2 and TRBJ1-2, with D perhaps matching TRBD1 (5 bases). Per germline, CDR1 SNHLY and CDR2 FYNNEI. The CDR3 has 13 residues. CDR3 bases read: TGTGCCAGCAGTGAGGGACTAGATACTGAC. Amino acid sequence: CASSEGLDTD. The whole CDR3 protein is CASSEGLDTDYTF.

This clone was detected ten times or more. The CDR3 end lies 3 residues beyond the end of the read and is filled in from the germline J gene. The chain uses TRBV4-2 and TRBJ1-6; the match to TRBD1 covers 7 bases. After removal of 1 base from V and 10 bases from J, the junction contained 10 bases not matched to a gene. The CDR3 has 16 amino acids. Germline CDR1 LGHNA, CDR2 YNFKEQ. The covered CDR3 bases are TGTGCCAGCAGCCAAGTGCGCGGCAGGGGGGTCTCACCC. It is translated as CASSQVRGRGVSP. The whole CDR3 protein is CASSQVRGRGVSPLHF.

Many counts were recorded for this clone. The missing CDR3 end, 3 residues past where the read stops, is filled in from the germline J gene. The rearrangement uses TRBV12-3 or TRBV12-4 and TRBJ2-5, with TRBD1 identical over 8 bases. The CDR3 has 14 amino acids. Trimming removed 5 bases from V and 4 bases from J; junction bases left unmatched: 6. CDR3 in amino acids: CASSGQGSGETQYF. Partial CDR3 DNA: TGTGCCAGCAGTGGACAGGGAAGTGGAGAGACC.

Ten or more counts support this clone. With the read ending 3 residues before the CDR3 end, the germline J gene is used to fill in that end. The chain is built from TRBV20-1 and TRBJ1-4; a weak D match, TRBD1 (5 bases). This CDR3 has 14 amino acids. Germline V gives CDR1 DFQATT, CDR2 SNEGSKA (reference sequence). V was trimmed by 2 bases and J by 5 bases, leaving 12 bases between them. This CDR3 is CSARSARGNEKLFF. CDR3 DNA (partial): TGCAGTGCTAGATCGGCGAGGGGAAATGAAAAA.

This clone was picked up many times. The read gets to within 3 residues of the CDR3 end, and the germline J gene fills in the rest. The chain couples TRBV19 to TRBJ2-3; no clear D. Germline-derived CDR1 and CDR2 are LNHDA and SQIVND (reference sequence). Trimming stripped 6 bases from V and 3 bases from J, with 13 bases between. This CDR3 contains 14 residues. Partial CDR3 DNA: TGTGCCAGTAGCCGTCAAGGGCGTACAGATACG. This gives the protein CASSRQGRTDT. The whole CDR3 sequence is CASSRQGRTDTQYF.

In this sample, this clone turned up many times. The sample contains more than one DNA sequence encoding this CDR3. CDR3 residues: CASSPQILGAGELFF. Incomplete CDR3 DNA: TGTGCCAGCAGCCCCCAAATACTAGGAGCCGGGGAG. V and J are TRBV11-2 and TRBJ2-2, with a tentative D call TRBD2 (5 bases). The CDR3 goes on 3 residues after the read ends, and that part is filled in from the germline J gene. This CDR3 spans 15 amino acids. The germline V gene has CDR1 SGHAT and CDR2 FQNNGV. V was clipped by 5 bases and J by 6 bases, with 16 bases between them.

There are many counts of this clone. The CDR3 is cut off 3 residues early in the read; its end comes from the germline J gene. The chain links TRBV4-1 to TRBJ2-1, with D unclear. Germline V gene lookup returns CDR1 MGHRA and CDR2 YSYEKL. The CDR3 extends over 15 amino acids. V lost 2 bases and J 0 bases, leaving 8 bases between the germline ends. This chain's CDR3 is CASSQRLSSYNEQFF. CDR3 DNA (partial): TGCGCCAGCAGCCAAAGGCTGAGCTCCTACAATGAG.

This clone was counted at least ten times. Its ends do not fully match the called genes, so a read error is possible. The part of the CDR3 DNA that was read is TGTGCCAGCACCGGGACAGGGGTG. Protein: CASTGTGV. The whole CDR3 sequence reads CASTGTGVLFF. The V call is TRBV2, the J call TRBJ2-2; TRBD1 matches 10 bases. The missing CDR3 end, 3 residues past where the read stops, is filled in from the germline J gene. CDR1 is SNHLY, CDR2 FYNNEI, per germline. This CDR3 is built from 11 residues.

This clone appeared many times. The read terminates 3 residues ahead of where the CDR3 ends, so the germline J gene completes it. V is TRBV30 and J is TRBJ2-1; 7 nucleotides match TRBD1. V dropped 3 bases and J dropped 8; count of bases not matched to a gene: 16. CDR3 length: 16 residues. Germline assignment: CDR1 GTSNPN and CDR2 SVGIG (reference sequence). The covered CDR3 bases are TGTGCCTGGAGCGAAATCGGGACAGCTTGGGCCGATGAG. This encodes CAWSEIGTAWADE. The CDR3, in full, reads CAWSEIGTAWADEQFF.

This clone was seen at least ten times. The read terminates 3 residues before the CDR3 end, so the remaining end is supplied by the germline J gene. The chain has TRBV3-1 (or the pseudogene TRBV3-2) and TRBJ2-1; D is undetermined. The CDR3 spans 17 residues. Looked up from germline, CDR1 is LGHDT and CDR2 is YNNKEL (reference sequence). Trimming removed 4 bases at V and 0 bases at J, with 16 bases between. The covered CDR3 bases are TGTGCCAGCAGCCCCTCTTACCGGCGCGGCTCCTACAATGAG. It encodes CASSPSYRRGSYNE. From start to end, the CDR3 is CASSPSYRRGSYNEQFF.

Remarks on this clone: Read data end 3 residues before the CDR3 end; the end is taken from the germline J gene. This chain joins TRBV7-2 and TRBJ2-3; weak D call: TRBD1 (6 bases). The CDR3 length is 12 residues. The germline V gene encodes CDR1 SGHTA and CDR2 FQGNSA. The CDR3 reads CTSSPRGNTQYF. Incomplete CDR3 DNA: TGTACCAGCAGCCCAAGGGGGAACACG.

This clone has a count of ten or more. The DNA ends 3 residues before the CDR3 does, and the rest of the CDR3 is filled in from the germline J gene. The chain combines TRBV28 with TRBJ1-5, with D tentatively TRBD1 (6 bases). This CDR3 contains 14 residues. Germline V gene data show CDR1 as MDHEN and CDR2 as SYDVKM. The germline V and J ends were trimmed by 6 bases and 5 bases, with 14 bases remaining between them. The sequenced CDR3 bases are TGTGCCAGCAGATCCGGACAGTATTATCAGCCC. Its translation is CASRSGQYYQP. The CDR3 in full is CASRSGQYYQPQHF.